Included here is one T cell receptor beta chain sequence, with context. Its antigen is unidentified. TCR beta VDJ combinations and CDR3 sequences were profiled from genomic DNA. MiXCR was run by TCRdb on the reads, yielding one entry per CDR3 protein. This repertoire shows around 130,000 distinct CDR3 sequences, under 65% found once; its top ten account for around 29%. The germline gives CDR1 WNHNN, CDR2 SYGVQD (reference sequence). The CDR3 length is 15 residues. V lost 10 bases, J lost 5 bases, and 10 bases stayed unmatched. The data are from a study of CD8+CD57+ T cells in acquired aplastic anemia. Study-wide results and caveats: Overlap between patients and controls comprised twenty-nine CD8+ CDR3 sequences.

Patients included in sequencing had previously demonstrated CD8+CD57+ cell expansion by flow cytometry. The patients, all of them, had severe acquired aplastic anemia. No therapy was given to patients before blood sampling. This TCR derives from a human donor with aplastic anemia. The source material was sorted CD4+, CD8+, or CD8+CD57+ T cells (not recorded which) from PBMCs. J is TRBJ2-1 and V is TRBV10-1, with 11 bases identical to TRBD2. CDR3 sequence reads: CAILSGGAVNNEQFF. As DNA, the CDR3 is TGCGCCATCCTTAGCGGGGGGGCCGTTAACAATGAGCAGTTCTTC.